A selection of T cell receptor beta chains follows, all from one sample in a study of shared clonotypes between healthy human individuals. Assay used: immunoSEQ multiplex PCR; TCRdb lists only in-frame clones, some missing. The sample shows just over 2,000,000 clones, over 85% of them seen only once. Sequencing used naive CD8+ T cells sorted from blood. These receptors all come from a man between 18 and 35 years old in good health. The CDR3 runs from the conserved cysteine through the conserved F or W. The D gene is left open where the match is weak.

CDR3 protein: CASSPWEGDTEAFF
J gene: TRBJ1-1
V gene: TRBV6-5
D gene: -

CDR3 protein: CASSLAGEKYEQYF
J gene: TRBJ2-7
V gene: TRBV7-6
D gene: -

CDR3 protein: CASSPLGQSGEKLFF
J gene: TRBJ1-4
V gene: TRBV18
D gene: -

CDR3 protein: CASSTTDQETQYF
J gene: TRBJ2-5
V gene: TRBV19
D gene: -

CDR3 protein: CASSKTSGQETQYF
J gene: TRBJ2-5
V gene: TRBV6-5
D gene: TRBD2

CDR3 protein: CASSQALAGEQFF
J gene: TRBJ2-1
V gene: TRBV4-1
D gene: -

CDR3 protein: CASSLDPPGYNEQFF
J gene: TRBJ2-1
V gene: TRBV11-2
D gene: -

CDR3 protein: CASSFGTESSTDTQYF
J gene: TRBJ2-3
V gene: TRBV11-2
D gene: -

CDR3 protein: CASSYGSAGGPSYEQYF
J gene: TRBJ2-7
V gene: TRBV28
D gene: -

CDR3 protein: CAIADRGTDEQYF
J gene: TRBJ2-7
V gene: TRBV10-3
D gene: TRBD1

CDR3 protein: CASSQEPPHREGTGELFF
J gene: TRBJ2-2
V gene: TRBV4-3
D gene: -

CDR3 protein: CASSTEGASYNEQFF
J gene: TRBJ2-1
V gene: TRBV7-8
D gene: -

CDR3 protein: CASSLGFGSDEQYF
J gene: TRBJ2-7
V gene: TRBV5-1
D gene: -

CDR3 protein: CASSYTGSSTDTQYF
J gene: TRBJ2-3
V gene: TRBV6-5
D gene: -

CDR3 protein: CASSLQGSVNYGYTF
J gene: TRBJ1-2
V gene: TRBV28
D gene: -

CDR3 protein: CASSHPGLAGEHWQLNEQYF
J gene: TRBJ2-7
V gene: TRBV5-5
D gene: TRBD2

CDR3 protein: CASSVAGTTYEQYF
J gene: TRBJ2-7
V gene: TRBV9
D gene: -

CDR3 protein: CASSWAPLAGPQETQYF
J gene: TRBJ2-5
V gene: TRBV5-4
D gene: TRBD2

CDR3 protein: CASSETGTHRFEAFF
J gene: TRBJ1-1
V gene: TRBV10-2
D gene: -

CDR3 protein: CASSGTSGGYNEQFF
J gene: TRBJ2-1
V gene: TRBV7-9
D gene: TRBD2

CDR3 protein: CASLQGPSSGNTIYF
J gene: TRBJ1-3
V gene: TRBV2
D gene: -

CDR3 protein: CASSLDLASGGAFSYEQYF
J gene: TRBJ2-7
V gene: TRBV11-2
D gene: TRBD2

CDR3 protein: CASSFTEEGDEQFF
J gene: TRBJ2-1
V gene: TRBV7-9
D gene: -

CDR3 protein: CASRASSTDTQYF
J gene: TRBJ2-3
V gene: TRBV27
D gene: -

CDR3 protein: CASSLSSRTGENSPLHF
J gene: TRBJ1-6
V gene: TRBV18
D gene: TRBD1

CDR3 protein: CASRNSGPQETQYF
J gene: TRBJ2-5
V gene: TRBV4-3
D gene: -

CDR3 protein: CASSPGQGTNEKLFF
J gene: TRBJ1-4
V gene: TRBV7-6
D gene: TRBD1

CDR3 protein: CASRDREGSNQPQHF
J gene: TRBJ1-5
V gene: TRBV6-5
D gene: TRBD1

CDR3 protein: CASSPLSYEQYF
J gene: TRBJ2-7
V gene: TRBV7-2
D gene: -

CDR3 protein: CASNPDRDNSYEQYF
J gene: TRBJ2-7
V gene: TRBV5-6
D gene: TRBD1

CDR3 protein: CAWVPAGSGETQYF
J gene: TRBJ2-5
V gene: TRBV30
D gene: -

CDR3 protein: CASSVHRDFIRNTGELFF
J gene: TRBJ2-2
V gene: TRBV19
D gene: -

CDR3 protein: CASSLEWESEREQYF
J gene: TRBJ2-7
V gene: TRBV11-2
D gene: -

CDR3 protein: CASSKGQGYEQYF
J gene: TRBJ2-7
V gene: TRBV7-6
D gene: TRBD1

CDR3 protein: CASSDRVGYGYTF
J gene: TRBJ1-2
V gene: TRBV6-6
D gene: TRBD1

CDR3 protein: CASSLAQGLRIYEQYF
J gene: TRBJ2-7
V gene: TRBV5-1
D gene: -

CDR3 protein: CASSLALLGTRLGHEQFF
J gene: TRBJ2-1
V gene: TRBV7-8
D gene: TRBD2

CDR3 protein: CASSSRMNTEAFF
J gene: TRBJ1-1
V gene: TRBV5-5
D gene: -

CDR3 protein: CASSAQVYEQYF
J gene: TRBJ2-7
V gene: TRBV7-9
D gene: -

CDR3 protein: CASSSSWEGGAENSPLHF
J gene: TRBJ1-6
V gene: TRBV2
D gene: -